This TCR beta chain was sequenced during a study of blood T cell repertoires in COVID-19. Study context: PBMCs, B-cell-depleted T cells, or T cells provided the cDNA or gDNA that made up the material.

The method was immunoSEQ multiplex PCR; TCRdb's version includes in-frame clones alone and lacks a portion of them. The profile shows 75,000 to 85,000 clones, more than 75% of them singletons. This CDR3 has 15 amino acids. The J segment lost 7 bases and the V segment lost 6 bases, leaving 10 bases of the junction unmatched. CDR1 and CDR2 from the germline V gene are ENHRY and SYGVKD. The sequencing sample was made of peripheral blood. This sequence was found in a man in his 60s with COVID-19, enrolled during active disease. The chain carries TRBV10-3 and TRBJ2-1; 9 nucleotides line up with TRBD1. CDR3 bases: TGTGCCATCAGCGCTTCCCGGGACAGGGCAAATGAGCAGTTCTTC. Its protein is CAISASRDRANEQFF.